This TCR beta chain is from a study of shared clonotypes between healthy human individuals. The study drew its donors from healthy HIV-negative adults without recent acute infections or vaccinations. The study drew all its donors from Caucasian adults living in Nashville, Tennessee. CD4+ cell separation produced CD45RA+ naive and CD45RA-negative memory subsets. Generated by immunoSEQ multiplex PCR, the TCRdb table keeps only in-frame clones and is missing some. The sample records 850,000 to 1,100,000 clones, 70% to 80% being singletons. This clonotype originated in a man in his late teens or twenties in good health. Some clones in this sample may be carry-over from other donors' samples. Input material: memory CD4+ T cells from PBMCs. Subset described: CD45RA-negative fraction.

The chain's CDR3 is CASRRQGGTDTQYF. Written as DNA, the CDR3 is TGTGCCAGCAGAAGACAGGGAGGCACAGATACGCAGTATTTT. The V call is TRBV6-6, the J call TRBJ2-3; TRBD1 agrees at 7 bases. CDR3 size: 14 residues. Germline CDR1 reads MNHNY; CDR2 reads SVGAGI (reference sequence). J lost 1 base, V lost 6 bases, and 4 bases had no gene match.